These T cell receptor beta chains were read from a single sample in a study of blood T cells in healthy people across ages. A single record per CDR3 protein comes from TCRdb applying MiXCR to the 5' RACE reads. The profile shows nearly 800,000 distinct CDR3 sequences, more than 20% of them singletons. This sample was shared with a second study, whose subject was T cells of mothers and their children.

The sequencing input was blood. All receptors come from a boy between 10 and 17 years old in good health. CDR3s include the opening cysteine and the closing phenylalanine or tryptophan. Fields, in order: CDR3 DNA, CDR3 protein, V gene, D gene, J gene, clone size. The D gene is left open where the match is weak. Some rows have no size entry. The others give once, few or many, or a class for an expanded clone.

cdr3_nt: TGTGCCAGCAGACTCAGGGATCACTACGAGCAGTACTTC; cdr3_aa: CASRLRDHYEQYF; v_call: TRBV11-2; d_call: NA; j_call: TRBJ2-7; clone_size: NA
cdr3_nt: TGTGCCGGCAGATACGACAGGGCTAACACTGAAGCTTTCTTT; cdr3_aa: CAGRYDRANTEAFF; v_call: TRBV6-5; d_call: TRBD1; j_call: TRBJ1-1; clone_size: NA
cdr3_nt: TGCAGCGTTGTGGGCAACGGAGGGCTCCAGTACAATGAGCAGTTCTTC; cdr3_aa: CSVVGNGGLQYNEQFF; v_call: TRBV29-1; d_call: NA; j_call: TRBJ2-1; clone_size: few
cdr3_nt: TGTGCCACCAGCAGAGAAAGACAGGGTGGCGTGGAGACCCAGTACTTC; cdr3_aa: CATSRERQGGVETQYF; v_call: TRBV15; d_call: TRBD1; j_call: TRBJ2-5; clone_size: once
cdr3_nt: TGTGCCAGCAGCTTAGGGGTCAATACAGATAATGAAAAACTGTTTTTT; cdr3_aa: CASSLGVNTDNEKLFF; v_call: TRBV7-6; d_call: NA; j_call: TRBJ1-4; clone_size: few
cdr3_nt: TGCGCCAGCAGCCAAGATGTGGCGGAATACTACGAGCAGTACTTC; cdr3_aa: CASSQDVAEYYEQYF; v_call: TRBV4-3; d_call: NA; j_call: TRBJ2-7; clone_size: NA
cdr3_nt: TGCAGTGTCCAATCCCGGGACAGGGGGTACGAGCAGTACTTC; cdr3_aa: CSVQSRDRGYEQYF; v_call: TRBV20-1; d_call: TRBD1; j_call: TRBJ2-7; clone_size: few
cdr3_nt: TGCGCCAGCAGCCCCCTGGAACAGAATAATTCACCCCTCCACTTT; cdr3_aa: CASSPLEQNNSPLHF; v_call: TRBV5-1; d_call: NA; j_call: TRBJ1-6; clone_size: NA
cdr3_nt: TGTGCCAGCAGGCAGGGACTAGCGGGGGACAATGAGCAGTTCTTC; cdr3_aa: CASRQGLAGDNEQFF; v_call: TRBV2; d_call: TRBD2; j_call: TRBJ2-1; clone_size: few
cdr3_nt: TGCGCCAGCAGCCAGGCTCGGAGGAACACCGGGGAGCTGTTTTTT; cdr3_aa: CASSQARRNTGELFF; v_call: TRBV4-3; d_call: NA; j_call: TRBJ2-2; clone_size: few
cdr3_nt: TGTGCCAGCAGCTCCACAGGGGGCGGCGGAGATACGCAGTATTTT; cdr3_aa: CASSSTGGGGDTQYF; v_call: TRBV7-3; d_call: TRBD1; j_call: TRBJ2-3; clone_size: few
cdr3_nt: TGCAGTGCTAGAGATGCGGCACTAGCCAAAAACATTCAGTACTTC; cdr3_aa: CSARDAALAKNIQYF; v_call: TRBV20-1; d_call: NA; j_call: TRBJ2-4; clone_size: NA
cdr3_nt: TGCAGCGTCGAAAGGGGGGCAGGAGAGACCCAGTGCTTC; cdr3_aa: CSVERGAGETQCF; v_call: TRBV29-1; d_call: NA; j_call: TRBJ2-5; clone_size: few
cdr3_nt: TGTGCCAGCTCGCACAAGGAGGAGCAGTTCTTC; cdr3_aa: CASSHKEEQFF; v_call: TRBV18; d_call: NA; j_call: TRBJ2-1; clone_size: NA
cdr3_nt: TGTGCCAGCAGCTCAGGACTAGCGATGGAGACCCAGTACTTC; cdr3_aa: CASSSGLAMETQYF; v_call: TRBV6-2/TRBV6-3; d_call: TRBD2; j_call: TRBJ2-5; clone_size: few